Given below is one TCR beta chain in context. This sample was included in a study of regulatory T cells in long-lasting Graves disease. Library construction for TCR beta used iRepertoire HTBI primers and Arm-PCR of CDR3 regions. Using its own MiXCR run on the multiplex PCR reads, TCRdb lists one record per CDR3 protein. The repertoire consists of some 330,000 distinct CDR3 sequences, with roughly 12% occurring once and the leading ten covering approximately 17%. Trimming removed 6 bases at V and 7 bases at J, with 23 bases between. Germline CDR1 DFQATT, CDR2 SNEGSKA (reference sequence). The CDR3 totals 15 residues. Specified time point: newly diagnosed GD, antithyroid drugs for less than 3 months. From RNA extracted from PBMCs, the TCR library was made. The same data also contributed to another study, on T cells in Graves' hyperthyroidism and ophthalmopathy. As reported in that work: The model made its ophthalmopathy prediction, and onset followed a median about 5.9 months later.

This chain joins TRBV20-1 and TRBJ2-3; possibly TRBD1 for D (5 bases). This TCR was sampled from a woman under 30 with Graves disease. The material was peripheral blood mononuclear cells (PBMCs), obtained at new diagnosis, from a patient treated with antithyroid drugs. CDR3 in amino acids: CSATDKSTHAHTQYF. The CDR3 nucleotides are TGCAGTGCAACGGACAAATCTACCCATGCCCATACGCAGTATTTT.